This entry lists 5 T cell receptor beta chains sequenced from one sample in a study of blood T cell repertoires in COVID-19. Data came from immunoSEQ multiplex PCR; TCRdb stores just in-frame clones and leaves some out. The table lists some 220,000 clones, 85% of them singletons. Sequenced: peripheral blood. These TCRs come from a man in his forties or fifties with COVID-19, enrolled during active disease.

For the CDR3, the DNA is TGTGCCAGCAGCTTAGCTCAGGTACACGCTGAAGCTTTCTTT. Amino acids: CASSLAQVHAEAFF. The V call is TRBV7-2, the J call TRBJ1-1; D ambiguous. The CDR3 runs 14 residues. Germline values: CDR1 SGHTA, CDR2 FQGNSA. V was pared by 0 bases and J by 6 bases, with 11 bases between.

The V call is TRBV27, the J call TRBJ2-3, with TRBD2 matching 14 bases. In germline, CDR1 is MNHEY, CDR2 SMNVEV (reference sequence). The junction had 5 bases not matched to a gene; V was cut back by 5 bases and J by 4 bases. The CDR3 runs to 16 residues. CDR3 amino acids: CASSTRLAGGPDTQYF. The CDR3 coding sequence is TGTGCCAGCAGTACACGACTAGCGGGGGGGCCAGATACGCAGTATTTT.

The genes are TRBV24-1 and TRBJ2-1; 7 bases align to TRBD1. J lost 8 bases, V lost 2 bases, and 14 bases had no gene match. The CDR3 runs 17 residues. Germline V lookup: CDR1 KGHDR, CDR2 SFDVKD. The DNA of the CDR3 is TGTGCCACCAGTGATTCAACGGGACAGCCGAGTGGGGATGAGCAGTTCTTC. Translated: CATSDSTGQPSGDEQFF.

The CDR3 nucleotides read TGTGCCACCAGTGAGTCCCCGGGACAGGGGTCCACCGGGGAGCTGTTTTTT. Translating it yields CATSESPGQGSTGELFF. This sequence joins TRBV24-1 and TRBJ2-2; 10 nucleotides match TRBD1. This CDR3 has 17 residues. Looked up from germline, CDR1 is KGHDR and CDR2 is SFDVKD. The V and J ends lost 4 bases and 4 bases, in that order; junction bases with no gene match: 8.

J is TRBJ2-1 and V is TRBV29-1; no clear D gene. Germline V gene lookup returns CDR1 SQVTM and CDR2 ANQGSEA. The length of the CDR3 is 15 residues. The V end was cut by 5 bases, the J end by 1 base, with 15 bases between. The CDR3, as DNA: TGCAGCGTTTACGCCTGGGCACCTTCCTACAATGAGCAGTTCTTC. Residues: CSVYAWAPSYNEQFF.